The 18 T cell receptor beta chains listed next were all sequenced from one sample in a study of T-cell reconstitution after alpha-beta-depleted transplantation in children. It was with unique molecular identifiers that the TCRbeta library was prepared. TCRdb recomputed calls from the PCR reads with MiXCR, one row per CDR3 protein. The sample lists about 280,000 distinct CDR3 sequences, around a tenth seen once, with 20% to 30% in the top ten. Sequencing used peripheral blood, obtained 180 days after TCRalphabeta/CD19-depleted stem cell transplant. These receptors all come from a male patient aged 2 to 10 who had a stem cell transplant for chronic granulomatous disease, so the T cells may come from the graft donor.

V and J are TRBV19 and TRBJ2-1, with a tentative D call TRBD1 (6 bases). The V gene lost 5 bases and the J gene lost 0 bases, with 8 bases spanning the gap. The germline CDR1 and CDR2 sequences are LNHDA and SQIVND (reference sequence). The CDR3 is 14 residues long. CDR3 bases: TGTGCCAGTAGTTCGGACAGCTCCTACAATGAGCAGTTCTTC. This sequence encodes CASSSDSSYNEQFF.

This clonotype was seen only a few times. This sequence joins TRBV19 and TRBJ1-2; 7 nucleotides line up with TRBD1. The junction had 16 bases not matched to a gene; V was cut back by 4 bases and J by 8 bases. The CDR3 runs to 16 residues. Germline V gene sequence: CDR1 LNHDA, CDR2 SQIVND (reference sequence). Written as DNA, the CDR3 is TGTGCCAGTAGTACCCCTCGGACAGGAAAGGCGGAGGGCTACACCTTC. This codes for CASSTPRTGKAEGYTF. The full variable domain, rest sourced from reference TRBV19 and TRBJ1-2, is DGGITQSPKYLFRKEGQNVTLSCEQNLNHDAMYWYRQDPGQGLRLIYYSQIVNDFQKGDIAEGYSVSREKKESFPLTVTSAQKNPTAFYLCASSTPRTGKAEGYTFGSGTRLTVV.

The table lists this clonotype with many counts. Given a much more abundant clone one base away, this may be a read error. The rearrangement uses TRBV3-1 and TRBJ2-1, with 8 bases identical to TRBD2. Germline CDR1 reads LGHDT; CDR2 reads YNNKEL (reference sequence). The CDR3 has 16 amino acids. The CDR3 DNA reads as TGTGCCAGCTGCCAGGACCTTAGCGGGGCCTACAATGAGCAGTTCTTC. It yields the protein CASCQDLSGAYNEQFF.

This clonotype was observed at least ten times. As DNA, the CDR3 is TGTGCCAGCAGCGTAGTGGGCGGGAGTATCGGTAATGAGCAGTTCTTC. Translation gives CASSVVGGSIGNEQFF. The V gene is TRBV9, the J gene TRBJ2-1; 7 positions agree with TRBD2. The V gene end was trimmed by 0 bases and the J gene end by 7 bases; junction bases not matched to a gene: 10. CDR3 length: 16 amino acids. From germline, CDR1 is SGDLS and CDR2 YYNGEE.

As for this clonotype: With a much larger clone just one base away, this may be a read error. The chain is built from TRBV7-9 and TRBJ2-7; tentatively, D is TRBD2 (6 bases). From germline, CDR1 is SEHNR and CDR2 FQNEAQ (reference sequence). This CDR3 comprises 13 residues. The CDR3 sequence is CASSAGPFYEQSF. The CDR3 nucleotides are TGTGCCAGCAGCGCGGGGCCATTCTACGAGCAGTCCTTC. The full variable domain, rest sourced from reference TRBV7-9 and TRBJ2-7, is DTGVSQNPRHKITKRGQNVTFRCDPISEHNRLYWYRQTLGQGPEFLTYFQNEAQLEKSRLLSDRFSAERPKGSFSTLEIQRTEQGDSAMYLCASSAGPFYEQSFGPGTRLTVT.

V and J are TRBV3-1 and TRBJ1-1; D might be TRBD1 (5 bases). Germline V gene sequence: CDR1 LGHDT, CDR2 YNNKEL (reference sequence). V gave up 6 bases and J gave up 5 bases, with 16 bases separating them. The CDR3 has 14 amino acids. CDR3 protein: CASRLKGSWTEAFF. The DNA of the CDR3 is TGTGCCAGCAGACTAAAGGGGAGTTGGACTGAAGCTTTCTTT. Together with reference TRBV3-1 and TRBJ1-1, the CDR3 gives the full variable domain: DTAVSQTPKYLVTQMGNDKSIKCEQNLGHDTMYWYKQDSKKFLKIMFSYNNKELIINETVPNRFSPKSPDKAHLNLHINSLELGDSAVYFCASRLKGSWTEAFFGQGTRLTVV.

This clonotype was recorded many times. The CDR3 spells CSVGGGSQPQHF. DNA for the CDR3: TGCAGCGTTGGTGGCGGGAGTCAGCCCCAGCATTTT. The chain carries TRBV29-1 and TRBJ1-5; no definite D call. Germline V lookup: CDR1 SQVTM, CDR2 ANQGSEA. Trimming pared 4 bases from V and 6 bases from J, leaving 10 bases between. CDR3 length equals 12 residues.

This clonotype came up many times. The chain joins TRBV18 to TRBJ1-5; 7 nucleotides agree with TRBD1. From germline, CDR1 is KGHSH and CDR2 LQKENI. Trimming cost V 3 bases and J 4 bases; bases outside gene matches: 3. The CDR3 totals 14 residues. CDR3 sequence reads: CASSPTGANQPQHF. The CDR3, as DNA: TGTGCCAGCTCACCCACAGGGGCTAATCAGCCCCAGCATTTT.

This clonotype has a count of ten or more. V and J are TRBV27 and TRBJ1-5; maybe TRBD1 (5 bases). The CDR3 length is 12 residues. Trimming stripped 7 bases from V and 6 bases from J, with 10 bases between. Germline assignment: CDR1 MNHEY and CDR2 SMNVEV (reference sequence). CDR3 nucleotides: TGTGCCAGCACCCGCGGGACTCAGCCCCAGCATTTT. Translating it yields CASTRGTQPQHF.

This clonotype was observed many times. The CDR3 DNA follows: TGTGCCAGCAGTACGAGGGGTTCTGGGGCCAACGTCCTGACTTTC. Translation: CASSTRGSGANVLTF. The J gene is TRBJ2-6, the V gene TRBV12-3 or TRBV12-4; D is perhaps TRBD1 or TRBD2 (5 bases each). Trimming took off 5 bases at V and 1 base at J, with 9 bases between the two ends. This CDR3 contains 15 residues.

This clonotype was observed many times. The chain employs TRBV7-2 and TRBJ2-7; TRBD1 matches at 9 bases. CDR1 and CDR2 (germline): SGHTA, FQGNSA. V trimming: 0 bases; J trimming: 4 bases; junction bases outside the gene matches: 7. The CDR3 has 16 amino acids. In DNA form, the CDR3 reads TGTGCCAGCAGCTTAGCCGTCGGGACAGGGCTATACGAGCAGTACTTC. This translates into CASSLAVGTGLYEQYF.

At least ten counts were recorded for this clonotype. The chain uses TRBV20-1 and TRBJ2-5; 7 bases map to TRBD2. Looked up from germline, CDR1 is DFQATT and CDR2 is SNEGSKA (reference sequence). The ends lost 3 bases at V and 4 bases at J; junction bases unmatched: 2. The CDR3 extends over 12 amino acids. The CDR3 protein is CSARRLAETQYF. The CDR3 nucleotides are TGCAGTGCTAGGAGACTAGCAGAGACCCAGTACTTC.

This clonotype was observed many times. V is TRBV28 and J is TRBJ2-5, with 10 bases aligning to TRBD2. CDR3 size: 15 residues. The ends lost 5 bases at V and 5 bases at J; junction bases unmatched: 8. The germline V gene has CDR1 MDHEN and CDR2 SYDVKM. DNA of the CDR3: TGTGCCAGCAGTACCCTAGCGGGAGCCATCGAGACCCAGTACTTC. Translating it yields CASSTLAGAIETQYF.

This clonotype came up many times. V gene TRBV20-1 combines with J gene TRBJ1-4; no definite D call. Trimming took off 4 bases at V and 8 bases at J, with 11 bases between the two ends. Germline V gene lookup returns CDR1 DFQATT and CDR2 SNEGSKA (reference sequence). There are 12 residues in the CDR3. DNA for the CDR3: TGCAGTGCTAAGCTACCGGGCGAAAAACTGTTTTTT. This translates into CSAKLPGEKLFF.

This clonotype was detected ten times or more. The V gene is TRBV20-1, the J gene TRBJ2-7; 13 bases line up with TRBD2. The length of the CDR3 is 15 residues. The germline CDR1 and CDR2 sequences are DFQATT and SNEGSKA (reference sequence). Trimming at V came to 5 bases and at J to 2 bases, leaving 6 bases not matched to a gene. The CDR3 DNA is TGCAGTGCTCAACCCGGGACTAGCGGGACCTACGAGCAGTACTTC. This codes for CSAQPGTSGTYEQYF.

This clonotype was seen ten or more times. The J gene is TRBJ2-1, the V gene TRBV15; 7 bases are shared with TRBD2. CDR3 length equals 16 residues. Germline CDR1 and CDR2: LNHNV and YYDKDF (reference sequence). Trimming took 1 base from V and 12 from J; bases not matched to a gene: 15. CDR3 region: CATSRGVAGGARGQFF. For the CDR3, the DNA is TGTGCCACCAGCAGAGGGGTAGCGGGCGGCGCCCGGGGGCAGTTCTTC.

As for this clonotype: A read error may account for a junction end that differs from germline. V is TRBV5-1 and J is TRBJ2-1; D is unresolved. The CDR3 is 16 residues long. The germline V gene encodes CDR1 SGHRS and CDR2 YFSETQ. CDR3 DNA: TGCGCCAGCAGCTTGGAGGGCGGCAGCTCCTACAATGAGCAGATCTTC. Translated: CASSLEGGSSYNEQIF. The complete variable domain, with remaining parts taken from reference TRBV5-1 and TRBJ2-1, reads KAGVTQTPRYLIKTRGQQVTLSCSPISGHRSVSWYQQTPGQGLQFLFEYFSETQRNKGNFPGRFSGRQFSNSRSEMNVSTLELGDSALYLCASSLEGGSSYNEQIFGPGTRLTVL.

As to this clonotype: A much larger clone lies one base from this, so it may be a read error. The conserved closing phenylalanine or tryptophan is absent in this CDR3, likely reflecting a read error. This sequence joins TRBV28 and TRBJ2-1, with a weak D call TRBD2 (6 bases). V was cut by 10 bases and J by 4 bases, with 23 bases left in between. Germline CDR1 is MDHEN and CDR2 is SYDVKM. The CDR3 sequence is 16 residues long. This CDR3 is CATLGLAPSRYNEQFS. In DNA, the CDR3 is TGTGCCACGCTTGGGCTAGCGCCCTCGAGGTACAATGAGCAGTTCTCC.